The clone carrying this TCR beta chain appeared many times. What it binds is unknown. The sample comes from a study of T cells in Graves' hyperthyroidism and ophthalmopathy. General observations from the study: With a median lead of approximately six months before onset, the model predicted ophthalmopathy. Blood also showed most of the thyroid clonotypes that were expanded above 0.001.

Graves' hyperthyroidism was deemed stable absent ophthalmopathy progression within 18 months. CDR1 and CDR2 from the germline V gene are MNHNS and SASEGT. The CDR3 loop spans 14 amino acids. The germline V and J ends were trimmed by 2 bases and 7 bases, with 12 bases remaining between them. Amplification yielded TCR beta CDR3 regions, with RNA transcripts as the source. Carried out on the TCR CDR3, a first-round RT-PCR used the HTBI primer set. One entry per CDR3 protein, called by TCRdb with MiXCR from the multiplex PCR reads. The table has approximately 420,000 distinct CDR3 sequences, about 15% seen once; the top ten hold approximately 29%.

The V gene is TRBV6-1, the J gene TRBJ2-1; TRBD1 is a possible D gene (5 bases). What was sequenced was blood. The receptor was isolated from a woman aged 30 to 39 with Graves' hyperthyroidism. For the CDR3, the DNA is TGTGCCAGCAGTGAATGGGGCGCTGGTAATGAGCAGTTCTTC. It translates to CASSEWGAGNEQFF.